This T cell receptor (beta chain) was retrieved from a study of neoadjuvant nivolumab and ipilimumab in lung cancer. General study points: Pretherapy blood TCR richness correlated positively with resected tumor richness.

The table came from immunoSEQ multiplex PCR; TCRdb's copy has only in-frame clones and leaves some out. The data show tens of thousands of clones, 75% to 90% seen once. The germline V gene has CDR1 MRHNA and CDR2 SNTAGT. V was trimmed by 3 bases and J by 7 bases, leaving 7 bases between them. The CDR3 has 11 amino acids. A note on this clone: Antigen: not known.

The gene calls are TRBV6-4 and TRBJ2-7; D gene ambiguous. This clonotype originated in an adult with non-small cell lung cancer. Sequencing was performed on peripheral blood, taken before neoadjuvant nivolumab, alone or with ipilimumab. DNA for the CDR3: TGTGCCAGCAGTGATCCGTCGGAGCAGTACTTC. Translation gives CASSDPSEQYF.